These T cell receptor beta chains were read from a single sample in a study of regulatory and conventional T cells in RAG deficiency. This table comes from immunoSEQ multiplex PCR, and its TCRdb copy is limited to in-frame clones, with some not included. Found here are approximately 35,000 clones, roughly three quarters of them singletons; the top ten hold 3% to 4%. This sample was also put to use in a study of regulatory T cells.

Sequenced material: CD4+ effector T cells sorted from blood. The receptor source for this set is a human donor in good health. CDR3s include the opening cysteine and the closing phenylalanine or tryptophan. Fields, in order: J gene, clone size, V gene, D gene, CDR3 length, CDR3 protein, CDR3 DNA. A D gene is named only where the DNA matches it firmly. Clone sizes are given selectively: once, few, many, or a class where the clone is expanded.

TRBJ1-6,large,TRBV19,-,15,CASRFDRGHNSPLHF,TGTGCCAGTAGATTCGACCGGGGCCATAATTCACCCCTCCACTTT
TRBJ1-1,-,TRBV9,TRBD1,18,CASSVGARWDRANTEAFF,TGTGCCAGCAGCGTAGGGGCGCGATGGGACAGGGCGAACACTGAAGCTTTCTTT
TRBJ1-5,few,TRBV4-2,-,16,CASSQEGGPSNQPQHF,TGTGCCAGCAGCCAAGAAGGGGGTCCAAGCAATCAGCCCCAGCATTTT
TRBJ1-1,-,TRBV7-2,-,14,CASSFMSLNTEAFF,TGTGCCAGCAGCTTCATGAGCCTGAACACTGAAGCTTTCTTT
TRBJ2-5,-,TRBV5-1,TRBD2,16,CASTTSGGRYQETQYF,TGCGCCAGCACGACTAGCGGGGGCCGGTACCAAGAGACCCAGTACTTC
TRBJ2-6,-,TRBV6-6,-,15,CASSYTSSGANVLTF,TGTGCCAGCAGTTACACTTCCTCTGGGGCCAACGTCCTGACTTTC
TRBJ2-4,once,TRBV28,TRBD2,15,CASSRGSGARNIQYF,TGTGCCAGCAGTCGGGGTAGCGGGGCGAGAAACATTCAGTACTTC
TRBJ2-7,-,TRBV5-1,-,17,CASSLAAGPSGAYEQYF,TGCGCCAGCAGCTTGGCTGCGGGACCATCAGGAGCCTACGAGCAGTACTTC
TRBJ1-1,-,TRBV30,-,12,CAWQIHRSKAFF,TGTGCCTGGCAGATCCACAGGAGTAAGGCTTTCTTT
TRBJ2-2,-,TRBV5-1,-,16,CASSLVRTVNTGELFF,TGCGCCAGCAGCTTGGTTAGGACGGTGAACACCGGGGAGCTGTTTTTT
TRBJ1-2,-,TRBV5-1,TRBD1,13,CASSLGTGYGYTF,TGCGCCAGCAGCTTAGGGACAGGCTATGGCTACACCTTC
TRBJ2-1,-,TRBV5-1,-,13,CASSFNVVGGTVF,TGCGCCAGCAGCTTTAATGTGGTAGGAGGGACGGTCTTC
TRBJ2-5,-,TRBV5-4,TRBD2,16,CASSLQGTSGVETQYF,TGTGCCAGCAGCTTACAAGGGACTAGCGGGGTCGAGACCCAGTACTTC
TRBJ1-1,-,TRBV9,-,12,CASSVRDTEAFF,TGTGCCAGCAGCGTACGGGATACTGAAGCTTTCTTT
TRBJ1-2,few,TRBV7-2,-,15,CASSNIARAGYGYTF,TGTGCCAGCAGCAATATCGCGCGGGCGGGGTATGGCTACACCTTC
TRBJ1-6,-,TRBV11-2,TRBD1,14,CASSYDRVNSPLHF,TGTGCCAGCAGTTATGACAGGGTCAATTCACCCCTCCACTTT
TRBJ1-2,-,TRBV19,-,15,CASSTIGRDGYGYTF,TGTGCCAGTAGTACCATCGGGAGGGACGGCTATGGCTACACCTTC
TRBJ2-2,once,TRBV9,-,15,CASSVRAGATGELFF,TGTGCCAGCAGCGTACGGGCAGGGGCCACCGGGGAGCTGTTTTTT
TRBJ1-2,-,TRBV27,-,13,CASSLRGRGGYTF,TGTGCCAGCAGTTTACGGGGGCGCGGCGGCTACACCTTC
TRBJ2-1,few,TRBV9,-,12,CASSLRGNEQFF,TGTGCCAGCAGCCTCCGGGGGAATGAGCAGTTCTTC
TRBJ2-7,-,TRBV9,TRBD2,17,CASSRTSGGPSSYEQYF,TGTGCCAGCAGCCGGACTAGCGGGGGACCGAGCTCCTACGAGCAGTACTTC
TRBJ2-7,-,TRBV27,-,11,CASYKGQRQYF,TGTGCCAGCTACAAAGGACAGAGACAGTACTTC
TRBJ2-3,-,TRBV5-1,-,13,CASSEGGTDTQYF,TGCGCCAGCAGCGAGGGGGGCACAGATACGCAGTATTTT
TRBJ2-1,once,TRBV2,-,14,CASNGGLSYNEQFF,TGTGCCAGCAACGGGGGACTCTCCTACAATGAGCAGTTCTTC
TRBJ2-7,-,TRBV7-3,-,13,CASSPGGGVEQYF,TGTGCCAGCAGCCCCGGAGGTGGGGTCGAGCAGTACTTC
TRBJ1-3,-,TRBV6-1,TRBD1,15,CASSLRTGGMDTIYF,TGTGCCAGCAGTCTTCGGACAGGGGGCATGGACACCATATATTTT
TRBJ2-1,-,TRBV28,TRBD2,16,CASSGGTSGGWNEQFF,TGTGCCAGCAGTGGCGGGACTAGCGGGGGGTGGAATGAGCAGTTCTTC
TRBJ1-3,-,TRBV6-1,-,15,CASTLTVISGNTIYF,TGTGCCAGCACCCTAACCGTTATCTCTGGAAACACCATATATTTT
TRBJ2-7,-,TRBV7-3,TRBD1,16,CASSLLGDRGLDEQYF,TGTGCCAGCAGCTTACTGGGGGACAGGGGGCTTGACGAGCAGTACTTC
TRBJ1-1,-,TRBV5-1,-,13,CASSFAEPTEAFF,TGCGCCAGCAGCTTTGCCGAACCCACTGAAGCTTTCTTT
TRBJ1-4,-,TRBV5-6,TRBD1,15,CASSGGQGTNEKLFF,TGTGCCAGCAGCGGCGGACAGGGGACTAATGAAAAACTGTTTTTT
TRBJ2-7,-,TRBV6-1,-,15,CASTTPSETSYEQYF,TGTGCCAGCACCACTCCTTCCGAGACCTCCTACGAGCAGTACTTC
TRBJ2-1,-,TRBV5-1,TRBD2,15,CASSPGTSDVNEQFF,TGCGCCAGCAGCCCCGGGACTAGCGATGTAAATGAGCAGTTCTTC
TRBJ1-1,-,TRBV19,-,14,CASSIDTRNTEAFF,TGTGCCAGTAGTATAGACACCCGGAACACTGAAGCTTTCTTT
TRBJ1-6,-,TRBV5-1,TRBD1,15,CASSPGTGVRSPLHF,TGCGCCAGCAGCCCCGGGACAGGGGTACGATCACCCCTCCACTTT
TRBJ1-5,few,TRBV5-6,-,15,CASSLSRRLNQPQHF,TGTGCCAGCAGCCTATCCAGGAGGCTCAATCAGCCCCAGCATTTT
TRBJ1-5,-,TRBV11-3,-,14,CASSLSAFQQPQHF,TGTGCCAGCAGCTTATCAGCGTTTCAGCAGCCCCAGCATTTT
TRBJ2-7,-,TRBV5-5,-,14,CATAAGVTRHEQYF,TGTGCCACCGCGGCAGGCGTCACTAGGCACGAGCAGTACTTC
TRBJ1-5,few,TRBV18,TRBD1,14,CASSPTGANQPQHF,TGTGCCAGCTCACCTACAGGGGCCAATCAGCCCCAGCATTTT
TRBJ1-1,-,TRBV18,-,13,CASSPRRATEAFF,TGTGCCAGCTCACCACGAAGGGCAACTGAAGCTTTCTTT
TRBJ1-2,few,TRBV11-2,-,15,CASSLDQGLIQGYTF,TGTGCCAGCAGCTTAGACCAGGGCCTAATCCAAGGCTACACCTTC
TRBJ2-2,once,TRBV7-3,-,14,CASSRAFNTGELFF,TGTGCCAGCAGCCGGGCGTTTAACACCGGGGAGCTGTTTTTT
TRBJ1-3,-,TRBV6-5,TRBD1,13,CASSSGGGNTIYF,TGTGCCAGCAGTTCAGGGGGTGGAAACACCATATATTTT
TRBJ2-1,once,TRBV5-4,-,15,CASSLVAGAYNEQFF,TGTGCCAGCAGCTTGGTCGCGGGGGCTTACAATGAGCAGTTCTTC
TRBJ2-7,once,TRBV5-4,-,14,CASSFPDRTYEQYF,TGTGCCAGCAGCTTCCCCGACAGGACCTACGAGCAGTACTTC
TRBJ1-6,few,TRBV9,-,16,CASSVGPALWDSPLHF,TGTGCCAGCAGCGTAGGGCCCGCCTTGTGGGATTCACCCCTCCACTTT
TRBJ1-4,-,TRBV5-1,-,14,CASKTPGDNEKLFF,TGCGCCAGCAAGACCCCAGGGGATAATGAAAAACTGTTTTTT
TRBJ2-7,-,TRBV2,TRBD2,15,CASSRQQRGGHEQYF,TGTGCCAGCAGTCGCCAGCAGCGGGGGGGCCACGAGCAGTACTTC
TRBJ1-2,-,TRBV5-1,-,13,CASSLAQGYGYTF,TGCGCCAGCAGCTTGGCGCAGGGATATGGCTACACCTTC
TRBJ1-1,-,TRBV19,TRBD1,14,CASRIQGANTEAFF,TGTGCCAGTAGGATCCAGGGGGCGAACACTGAAGCTTTCTTT
TRBJ1-1,-,TRBV27,-,17,CASSPIMTAGVNTEAFF,TGTGCCAGCAGCCCAATTATGACCGCCGGAGTGAACACTGAAGCTTTCTTT
TRBJ1-4,-,TRBV2,TRBD1,14,CASSGTGVNEKLFF,TGTGCCAGCAGCGGGACAGGAGTTAATGAAAAACTGTTTTTT
TRBJ2-3,-,TRBV7-2,-,14,CASSSGGRPDTQYF,TGTGCCAGCAGCTCCGGCGGCCGGCCGGATACGCAGTATTTT
TRBJ1-3,-,TRBV9,-,13,CASSVDPGSTIYF,TGTGCCAGCAGCGTAGACCCAGGGAGCACCATATATTTT
TRBJ1-5,-,TRBV27,-,15,CASSGGWSSNQPQHF,TGTGCCAGCAGTGGGGGCTGGAGTAGCAATCAGCCCCAGCATTTT
TRBJ1-6,-,TRBV5-1,-,15,CASSLVEGGNSPLHF,TGCGCCAGCAGCTTGGTTGAGGGGGGTAATTCACCCCTCCACTTT
TRBJ2-1,-,TRBV2,TRBD2,12,CASTNSGGALFF,TGTGCCAGCACCAATAGCGGGGGGGCTCTGTTCTTC
TRBJ2-4,-,TRBV5-1,TRBD2,16,CASSPSGGGGKNIQYF,TGCGCCAGCAGCCCGAGCGGGGGAGGGGGCAAAAACATTCAGTACTTC
TRBJ2-3,-,TRBV27,-,15,CASTPPGRYTDTQYF,TGTGCCAGCACCCCACCGGGGAGATACACAGATACGCAGTATTTT